This T cell receptor beta chain was obtained from a study of cytomegalovirus exposure and HLA in healthy donors. Study results and limitations: Researchers left out some V segments, among them TRBV6-2 and TRBV6-3, as indistinguishable. Apparent HLA restriction characterized most CMV-associated TCR beta chains in a later analysis.

Notes on this clone: As yet, its antigen is unknown.

Healthy bone marrow donors formed the donor group. This CDR3 is built from 15 residues. V was cut by 2 bases and J by 0 bases, with 6 bases left in between. Germline loops: CDR1 SGHRS, CDR2 YFSETQ. Primers: 60 Vbeta forward and 13 Jbeta reverse. The data were produced by immunoSEQ multiplex PCR, yet TCRdb's version contains in-frame clones alone and is incomplete. The data show some 220,000 clones, 77% seen once. This TCR came from a woman aged 60-75 years in good health and CMV-seropositive. The chain joins TRBV5-1 to TRBJ2-6; D unclear. Sequencing was performed on PBMCs. In DNA form, the CDR3 reads TGCGCCAGCAGCTTTCAGATCTCTGGGGCCAACGTCCTGACTTTC. It translates to CASSFQISGANVLTF.